Here is one T cell receptor (beta chain) with its context. The antigen remains undetermined. This sample is part of a study of CD8 T cells in ankylosing spondylitis. TCRdb processed the 5' RACE reads anew with MiXCR; each CDR3 protein has one entry. The sample has around 490,000 distinct CDR3 sequences, approximately 5.3% seen once. Notes on the study in general: Previous work reported some of these motif variants in the synovial fluid and blood of reactive arthritis. Within ankylosing spondylitis blood, a TCR beta motif made up of roughly eight highly homologous variants appeared to be characteristic.

Sequenced sample: blood, either unsorted or a sorted T cell fraction (not recorded which). The origin of this receptor is a male donor with ankylosing spondylitis.

The CDR3 nucleotides are TGCAGTGCTAGAGGAAGGCTCCTTGAAGCTTTCTTT. It codes for CSARGRLLEAFF. The chain links TRBV20-1 to TRBJ1-1; unclear D gene. Germline V gene lookup returns CDR1 DFQATT and CDR2 SNEGSKA (reference sequence). The CDR3 spans 12 residues. The ends were cut back, 1 base at V and 7 bases at J, with 10 bases in the middle.